The 27 T cell receptor beta chains presented below share a single source sample, sequenced in a study of blood T cell repertoires in COVID-19. Measured with immunoSEQ multiplex PCR; TCRdb has only the in-frame clones, and not every one. The sample has 30,000 to 40,000 clones; 85% to 95% are singletons. Source material: peripheral blood. Every receptor here comes from a human donor in a cohort sampled during active COVID-19.

This clone was recorded once. The chain uses TRBV7-9 and TRBJ2-7; no clear D. V dropped 3 bases and J dropped 3 bases, with 6 bases sitting between them. This CDR3 contains 12 residues. The germline CDR1 and CDR2 sequences are SEHNR and FQNEAQ (reference sequence). The CDR3, as DNA: TGTGCCAGCAGCTTGCAGGACTACGAGCAGTACTTC. It specifies CASSLQDYEQYF.

This clone has just one count. The CDR3 region is CATEGVNSARQYF. The CDR3 DNA reads as TGTGCCACCGAGGGGGTGAACTCGGCTCGGCAGTATTTT. The chain uses TRBV19 and TRBJ2-3, with a tentative D call TRBD1 (6 bases). Trimming left V 10 bases short and J 11 bases short, with 22 bases between. Per germline, CDR1 LNHDA and CDR2 SQIVND (reference sequence). The CDR3 sequence is 13 residues long.

This sequence joins TRBV18 and TRBJ1-1; D possibly corresponds to TRBD1 (5 bases). This CDR3 is built from 14 residues. V was shortened by 4 bases and J by 3 bases, with 12 bases between the two germline ends. In germline, CDR1 is KGHSH, CDR2 LQKENI. CDR3 coding DNA: TGTGCCAGCTCACACCCAGACAGCTACACTGAAGCTTTCTTT. It encodes CASSHPDSYTEAFF.

The CDR3 DNA follows: TGTGCCAGCAGTTACGAGGCTAGCGGGAGCAATGAGCAGTTCTTC. Amino acids: CASSYEASGSNEQFF. This chain links TRBV6-5 with TRBJ2-1; 10 bases line up with TRBD2. Germline lookup yields CDR1 MNHEY and CDR2 SVGAGI. This CDR3 has 15 amino acids. V was clipped by 2 bases and J by 6 bases; unmatched bases: 4.

Of note for this clone: An end of the junction differs from the germline gene, which may be a read error. The chain links TRBV9 to TRBJ2-7, with TRBD2 as a possible D gene (6 bases). This CDR3 region has 15 residues. The V gene's germline CDR1 is SGDLS and CDR2 YYNGEE. CDR3 nucleotide sequence: TGTGCCAGCAGCAGGCGGGACGGACCTTCCTACGGGCAGTACTTC. It codes for CASSRRDGPSYGQYF.

This clone came up once. The chain is built from TRBV9 and TRBJ2-3; 7 nucleotides agree with TRBD2. CDR3 length equals 19 residues. CDR1 and CDR2 (germline): SGDLS, YYNGEE. Trimming at V came to 1 base and at J to 2 bases, leaving 16 bases not matched to a gene. The CDR3 DNA is TGTGCCAGCAGCGTACGGGGTAACGCTAACGGGGGGTACACAGATACGCAGTATTTT. It codes for CASSVRGNANGGYTDTQYF.

In this sample, this clone turned up once. The chain joins TRBV5-6 to TRBJ2-7, with TRBD2 matching over 11 bases. The V segment lost 4 bases and the J segment 2 bases; nucleotides outside the gene matches: 5. Germline V gene data show CDR1 as SGHDT and CDR2 as YYEEEE. The length of the CDR3 is 15 residues. The CDR3 protein is CASSHLAGGPYEQYF. CDR3 nucleotides: TGTGCCAGCAGCCACCTAGCGGGAGGCCCCTACGAGCAGTACTTC. The complete variable domain, with remaining parts taken from reference TRBV5-6 and TRBJ2-7, reads DAGVTQSPTHLIKTRGQQVTLRCSPKSGHDTVSWYQQALGQGPQFIFQYYEEEERQRGNFPDRFSGHQFPNYSSELNVNALLLGDSALYLCASSHLAGGPYEQYFGPGTRLTVT.

The chain uses TRBV7-9 and TRBJ2-7, with D unclear. This CDR3 spans 14 amino acids. Germline CDR1 reads SEHNR; CDR2 reads FQNEAQ (reference sequence). V was cut by 5 bases and J by 2 bases, with 13 bases left in between. In DNA form, the CDR3 reads TGTGCCAGCAGCCCCGGTGGTGAGGCCTACGAGCAGTACTTC. This gives the protein CASSPGGEAYEQYF.

This clone was seen only once. The V and J genes are TRBV30 and TRBJ2-2, with TRBD2 identical over 11 bases. The V and J ends lost 3 bases and 0 bases, in that order; junction bases with no gene match: 0. Germline V gene data show CDR1 as GTSNPN and CDR2 as SVGIG (reference sequence). CDR3 length: 15 residues. CDR3 sequence (DNA): TGTGCCTGGAGGGGACTAGCGGCGAACACCGGGGAGCTGTTTTTT. Protein sequence: CAWRGLAANTGELFF.

By frequency in the sample, this clone is medium-sized. The chain recombines TRBV19 with TRBJ1-6; D gene uncertain. CDR3 length: 16 amino acids. The germline CDR1 and CDR2 sequences are LNHDA and SQIVND (reference sequence). Trimming stripped 6 bases from V and 0 bases from J, with 12 bases between. The CDR3 DNA reads TGTGCCAGTAGCCCCGCTTCGAGCTCCTATAATTCACCCCTCCACTTT. It yields the protein CASSPASSSYNSPLHF. Together with reference TRBV19 and TRBJ1-6, the CDR3 gives the full variable domain: DGGITQSPKYLFRKEGQNVTLSCEQNLNHDAMYWYRQDPGQGLRLIYYSQIVNDFQKGDIAEGYSVSREKKESFPLTVTSAQKNPTAFYLCASSPASSSYNSPLHFGNGTRLTVT.

The V and J genes are TRBV2 and TRBJ2-3; D is unclear. Looked up from germline, CDR1 is SNHLY and CDR2 is FYNNEI. V lost 6 bases and J 4 bases, leaving 14 bases between the germline ends. The CDR3 contains 14 residues. In nucleotides, the CDR3 is TGTGCCAGCAGCCAGAACCGAAACGCAGATACGCAGTATTTT. Amino acids: CASSQNRNADTQYF. Drawing the rest from reference TRBV2 and TRBJ2-3, the complete variable domain is EPEVTQTPSHQVTQMGQEVILRCVPISNHLYFYWYRQILGQKVEFLVSFYNNEISEKSEIFDDQFSVERPDGSNFTLKIRSTKLEDSAMYFCASSQNRNADTQYFGPGTRLTVL.

The rearrangement links TRBV5-1 to TRBJ1-1; D remains ambiguous. This CDR3 is 13 amino acids long. Germline values: CDR1 SGHRS, CDR2 YFSETQ. V gave up 1 base and J gave up 0 bases, with 4 bases separating them. CDR3: CASSLTVNTEAFF. CDR3 in DNA: TGCGCCAGCAGCTTGACGGTGAACACTGAAGCTTTCTTT.

J is TRBJ2-1 and V is TRBV7-3, with 9 bases aligning to TRBD2. Germline trimming cut 2 bases from V and 4 bases from J; bases unmatched to any gene: 12. This CDR3 has 18 residues. Germline loops: CDR1 SGHTA, CDR2 FQGTGA. The chain's CDR3 is CASSLGAGTSRAYNEQFF. Written as DNA, the CDR3 is TGTGCCAGCAGCTTAGGGGCCGGGACTAGCCGGGCATACAATGAGCAGTTCTTC.

In this sample, this clone turned up once. The chain uses TRBV10-3 and TRBJ2-1, with 9 bases identical to TRBD2. There are 15 residues in the CDR3. Germline values: CDR1 ENHRY, CDR2 SYGVKD. The J segment lost 8 bases and the V segment lost 7 bases, leaving 12 bases of the junction unmatched. The CDR3 loop reads CAIKGEAGGVDEQFF. CDR3 DNA: TGTGCCATCAAGGGTGAAGCGGGAGGAGTTGATGAGCAGTTCTTC.

Only one count was recorded for this clone. The V call is TRBV5-5, the J call TRBJ1-5, with 9 bases fitting TRBD1. Germline lookup yields CDR1 SGHKS and CDR2 YYEKEE (reference sequence). This CDR3 comprises 15 residues. The V gene end was trimmed by 4 bases and the J gene end by 4 bases; junction bases not matched to a gene: 6. The CDR3 loop is CASSPGTGKNQPQHF. The CDR3 nucleotides are TGTGCCAGCAGCCCCGGGACAGGGAAGAATCAGCCCCAGCATTTT.

DNA of the CDR3: TGTGCCAGCAATAGTATCTACAATGAGCAGTTCTTC. This translates into CASNSIYNEQFF. The rearrangement joins TRBV28 to TRBJ2-1; D unclear. Germline V lookup: CDR1 MDHEN, CDR2 SYDVKM. Trimming removed 7 bases at V and 3 bases at J, with 7 bases between. The CDR3 has 12 residues.

This clone was seen once. V and J are TRBV5-6 and TRBJ1-2, with unresolved D. CDR1 and CDR2 from the germline V gene are SGHDT and YYEEEE. Trimming removed 1 base at V and 8 bases at J, with 12 bases between. This CDR3 contains 13 residues. The CDR3 protein is CASSLPVLLGYTF. CDR3 sequence (DNA): TGTGCCAGCAGCTTGCCGGTTTTGTTGGGCTACACCTTC.

In this sample, this clone turned up once. The V gene is TRBV24-1, the J gene TRBJ2-3; D ambiguous. V dropped 1 base and J dropped 7 bases, with 5 bases sitting between them. Germline V gives CDR1 KGHDR, CDR2 SFDVKD. The CDR3 length is 12 residues. The chain's CDR3 is CATSDFLNTQYF. CDR3 DNA: TGTGCCACCAGTGATTTCCTAAATACGCAGTATTTT.

The V and J genes are TRBV30 and TRBJ1-1; the D is unclear. CDR1 is GTSNPN and CDR2 is SVGIG in the germline V gene (reference sequence). There are 12 residues in the CDR3. Trimming stripped 3 bases from V and 6 bases from J, with 11 bases between. CDR3 residues: CAWSSVGAEAFF. The CDR3 DNA reads as TGTGCCTGGAGCTCCGTGGGCGCTGAAGCTTTCTTT. Filled out from reference TRBV30 and TRBJ1-1, the complete variable domain reads SQTIHQWPATLVQPVGSPLSLECTVEGTSNPNLYWYRQAAGRGLQLLFYSVGIGQISSEVPQNLSASRPQDRQFILSSKKLLLSDSGFYLCAWSSVGAEAFFGQGTRLTVV.

The gene calls are TRBV4-1 and TRBJ2-1; TRBD2 matches at 11 bases. V lost 0 bases to trimming and J lost 4 bases; unmatched junction nucleotides: 2. This CDR3 is 16 amino acids long. Germline values: CDR1 MGHRA, CDR2 YSYEKL. CDR3 in amino acids: CASSQELAGAYNEQFF. The CDR3 DNA reads as TGCGCCAGCAGCCAAGAACTAGCGGGAGCTTACAATGAGCAGTTCTTC.

The chain employs TRBV5-1 and TRBJ1-2; the D gene is possibly TRBD1 (5 bases). Germline-derived CDR1 and CDR2 are SGHRS and YFSETQ. The V and J ends lost 1 base and 4 bases respectively, with 17 bases between them. The CDR3 totals 16 residues. For the CDR3, the DNA is TGCGCCAGCAGCTTGATATTGTTGGGACTCAGCTATGGCTACACCTTC. It yields the protein CASSLILLGLSYGYTF.

Comments on this clone: Other DNA sequences in this specimen translate into the identical CDR3. The chain carries TRBV3-1 (or the pseudogene TRBV3-2) and TRBJ2-7; 9 bases match TRBD1. Germline trimming cut 4 bases from V and 2 bases from J; bases unmatched to any gene: 3. This CDR3 contains 14 residues. From germline, CDR1 is LGHDT and CDR2 YNNKEL (reference sequence). As DNA, the CDR3 is TGTGCCAGCAGCCGCGGGACAGGGCCCTACGAGCAGTACTTC. Residues: CASSRGTGPYEQYF.

This clone was recorded once. This rearrangement joins TRBV30 to TRBJ2-7, with D perhaps matching TRBD1 (5 bases). CDR3 length: 13 residues. CDR1 GTSNPN and CDR2 SVGIG come from the germline V gene (reference sequence). With 0 bases removed from V and 2 bases from J, the gap between germline ends came to 8 bases. CDR3 sequence: CAWSVDRAYEQYF. The CDR3 nucleotides read TGTGCCTGGAGTGTAGACAGAGCCTACGAGCAGTACTTC.

The V and J genes are TRBV6-5 and TRBJ1-2; TRBD1 agrees at 7 bases. The CDR3 has 14 amino acids. Germline CDR1 MNHEY, CDR2 SVGAGI. Trimming cost V 6 bases and J 0 bases; bases outside gene matches: 4. Here the CDR3 reads CASRPDRPNYGYTF. The CDR3 DNA sequence: TGTGCCAGCAGACCGGACAGGCCTAACTATGGCTACACCTTC.

The chain uses TRBV19 and TRBJ2-5; 10 bases are a match to TRBD1. CDR1 and CDR2 (germline): LNHDA, SQIVND (reference sequence). This CDR3 region has 14 residues. V lost 6 bases and J lost 5; bases outside the gene matches: 6. The CDR3 here is CASSGQGEVETQYF. For the CDR3, the DNA is TGTGCCAGTAGCGGACAGGGGGAAGTTGAGACCCAGTACTTC.

This clone has only a few counts. The chain recombines TRBV6-2 or TRBV6-3 with TRBJ1-5; TRBD1 might be the D (5 bases). CDR3 length: 14 amino acids. V lost 3 bases and J lost 6, with 12 bases in between. Germline V gene lookup returns CDR1 MNHEY and CDR2 SVGEGT. CDR3 in amino acids: CASSYWEGPQPQHF. The CDR3 region has the DNA TGTGCCAGCAGTTATTGGGAGGGACCTCAGCCCCAGCATTTT.

This chain connects TRBV14 to TRBJ1-2, with D hard to call. CDR3 length: 15 amino acids. Per the germline V gene, CDR1 is SGHDN and CDR2 is FVKESK. V was pared by 0 bases and J by 3 bases, with 11 bases between. CDR3 in amino acids: CASSQDIQAYYGYTF. The CDR3 nucleotides read TGTGCCAGCAGCCAAGATATTCAGGCGTACTATGGCTACACCTTC.